These 10 T cell receptor beta chains share one sample of origin, sequenced in a study of shared clonotypes between healthy human individuals. Measured with immunoSEQ multiplex PCR; TCRdb has only the in-frame clones, and not every one. The profile shows approximately 99,000 clones, more than 65% of them singletons. Sequenced material: memory CD8+ T cells sorted from blood. The subset denotes: CD45RO+ cells pooled with CCR7-negative TemRA cells. These receptors all stem from a woman aged 25 to 39 in good health.

This chain links TRBV5-4 with TRBJ2-1; D tentatively reads TRBD1 or TRBD2 (6 bases each). The CDR3 is made up of 15 amino acids. Trimming cost V 0 bases and J 6 bases, with 13 bases left between them. Germline assignment: CDR1 SGHNT and CDR2 YYREEE (reference sequence). The chain's CDR3 is CASSLGGAAANEQFF. The CDR3 DNA reads as TGTGCCAGCAGCTTGGGGGGGGCGGCAGCCAATGAGCAGTTCTTC.

The chain has TRBV19 and TRBJ1-1; 7 nucleotides line up with TRBD1. The germline gives CDR1 LNHDA, CDR2 SQIVND (reference sequence). V shed 5 bases and J 4 bases; nucleotides not matched to a gene: 4. The CDR3 is 13 amino acids. CDR3 region: CASSLAGGTEAFF. In DNA form, the CDR3 reads TGTGCCAGTAGTTTGGCAGGGGGCACTGAAGCTTTCTTT.

V gene TRBV14 combines with J gene TRBJ1-2; D not certain. The V gene's germline CDR1 is SGHDN and CDR2 FVKESK. The CDR3 is made up of 13 amino acids. V shed 1 base and J shed 3 bases, with 6 bases lying between them. CDR3 DNA: TGTGCCAGCAGCCAAGTGGGGTACTATGGCTACACCTTC. Its protein is CASSQVGYYGYTF.

This sequence joins TRBV6-5 and TRBJ1-2, with D unclear. V lost 4 bases to trimming and J lost 7 bases, with 13 bases between them. Germline V gene data show CDR1 as MNHEY and CDR2 as SVGAGI. This CDR3 region has 13 residues. The CDR3 DNA follows: TGTGCCAGCAGTTTGAGCTCTGAGGGTGGCTACACCTTC. This encodes CASSLSSEGGYTF.

This clone appeared a few times. V and J are TRBV14 and TRBJ2-7; D remains ambiguous. Trimming took 4 bases from V and 2 from J, leaving 9 bases between them. The CDR3 is 13 residues long. Germline lookup yields CDR1 SGHDN and CDR2 FVKESK. CDR3: CASSLSTPYEQYF. CDR3 in DNA: TGTGCCAGCAGCCTATCGACCCCCTACGAGCAGTACTTC. The whole variable domain, remainder taken from reference TRBV14 and TRBJ2-7, is EAGVTQFPSHSVIEKGQTVTLRCDPISGHDNLYWYRRVMGKEIKFLLHFVKESKQDESGMPNNRFLAERTGGTYSTLKVQPAELEDSGVYFCASSLSTPYEQYFGPGTRLTVT.

There are a few counts of this clone. The rearrangement joins TRBV4-1 to TRBJ1-3; the match to TRBD1 covers 7 bases. The CDR3 runs 16 residues. Germline CDR1 MGHRA, CDR2 YSYEKL. J gave up 4 bases and V 2 bases, and 8 bases lay outside the gene matches. CDR3 nucleotide sequence: TGCGCCAGCAGCCAACCGTCCCGGGACAGAGGAAACACCATATATTTT. Translated, it gives CASSQPSRDRGNTIYF.

The chain carries TRBV30 and TRBJ1-1; D is unclear. Trimming took off 0 bases at V and 0 bases at J, with 5 bases between the two ends. Germline CDR1 and CDR2: GTSNPN and SVGIG (reference sequence). The CDR3 covers 13 residues. The CDR3 spells CAWSVQVNTEAFF. In DNA form, the CDR3 reads TGTGCCTGGAGTGTGCAGGTGAACACTGAAGCTTTCTTT.

The chain combines TRBV28 with TRBJ2-7, with D tentatively TRBD1 or TRBD2 (5 bases each). V was clipped by 5 bases and J by 0 bases, with 11 bases between them. The length of the CDR3 is 14 residues. Germline lookup yields CDR1 MDHEN and CDR2 SYDVKM. CDR3: CASSPLGGSYEQYF. In DNA, the CDR3 is TGTGCCAGCAGTCCCCTTGGGGGCTCCTACGAGCAGTACTTC. Filled out from reference TRBV28 and TRBJ2-7, the complete variable domain reads DVKVTQSSRYLVKRTGEKVFLECVQDMDHENMFWYRQDPGLGLRLIYFSYDVKMKEKGDIPEGYSVSREKKERFSLILESASTNQTSMYLCASSPLGGSYEQYFGPGTRLTVT.

This clone has a count of ten or more. The chain recombines TRBV6-4 with TRBJ2-3; TRBD1 agrees at 7 bases. This CDR3 is built from 16 residues. Germline trimming cut 5 bases from V and 2 bases from J; bases unmatched to any gene: 10. Per the germline V gene, CDR1 is MRHNA and CDR2 is SNTAGT. CDR3 in amino acids: CASSRSGTASTDTQYF. The CDR3 region has the DNA TGTGCCAGCAGTAGATCCGGGACAGCGTCCACAGATACGCAGTATTTT.

This chain joins TRBV5-4 and TRBJ1-4, with 8 bases fitting TRBD1. Trimming at V came to 4 bases and at J to 8 bases, leaving 10 bases not matched to a gene. This CDR3 spans 15 amino acids. CDR1 is SGHNT, CDR2 YYREEE, per germline (reference sequence). This CDR3 is CASSRSDRVGEKLFF. The CDR3 nucleotides are TGTGCCAGCAGCCGATCGGACAGGGTCGGGGAAAAACTGTTTTTT.